This T cell receptor (beta chain) was sequenced for a study of neurological immune-mediated disorders. TCRdb called the 5' RACE reads again in MiXCR, with one record for every CDR3 protein. Of about 48,000 distinct CDR3 sequences in the sample, more than 20% are singletons; the top ten hold 20% to 30%. This CDR3 is built from 15 residues. Trimming at V came to 1 base and at J to 5 bases, leaving 5 bases not matched to a gene. Germline CDR1 SGDLS, CDR2 YYNGEE. The sequence came from a woman between 65 and 79 years old in good health. Sequenced input: PBMCs. The chain employs TRBV9 and TRBJ2-5; TRBD2 matches 10 bases. The CDR3 spells CASSVLAGAHETQYF. For the CDR3, the DNA is TGTGCCAGCAGCGTACTAGCGGGGGCCCATGAGACCCAGTACTTC.